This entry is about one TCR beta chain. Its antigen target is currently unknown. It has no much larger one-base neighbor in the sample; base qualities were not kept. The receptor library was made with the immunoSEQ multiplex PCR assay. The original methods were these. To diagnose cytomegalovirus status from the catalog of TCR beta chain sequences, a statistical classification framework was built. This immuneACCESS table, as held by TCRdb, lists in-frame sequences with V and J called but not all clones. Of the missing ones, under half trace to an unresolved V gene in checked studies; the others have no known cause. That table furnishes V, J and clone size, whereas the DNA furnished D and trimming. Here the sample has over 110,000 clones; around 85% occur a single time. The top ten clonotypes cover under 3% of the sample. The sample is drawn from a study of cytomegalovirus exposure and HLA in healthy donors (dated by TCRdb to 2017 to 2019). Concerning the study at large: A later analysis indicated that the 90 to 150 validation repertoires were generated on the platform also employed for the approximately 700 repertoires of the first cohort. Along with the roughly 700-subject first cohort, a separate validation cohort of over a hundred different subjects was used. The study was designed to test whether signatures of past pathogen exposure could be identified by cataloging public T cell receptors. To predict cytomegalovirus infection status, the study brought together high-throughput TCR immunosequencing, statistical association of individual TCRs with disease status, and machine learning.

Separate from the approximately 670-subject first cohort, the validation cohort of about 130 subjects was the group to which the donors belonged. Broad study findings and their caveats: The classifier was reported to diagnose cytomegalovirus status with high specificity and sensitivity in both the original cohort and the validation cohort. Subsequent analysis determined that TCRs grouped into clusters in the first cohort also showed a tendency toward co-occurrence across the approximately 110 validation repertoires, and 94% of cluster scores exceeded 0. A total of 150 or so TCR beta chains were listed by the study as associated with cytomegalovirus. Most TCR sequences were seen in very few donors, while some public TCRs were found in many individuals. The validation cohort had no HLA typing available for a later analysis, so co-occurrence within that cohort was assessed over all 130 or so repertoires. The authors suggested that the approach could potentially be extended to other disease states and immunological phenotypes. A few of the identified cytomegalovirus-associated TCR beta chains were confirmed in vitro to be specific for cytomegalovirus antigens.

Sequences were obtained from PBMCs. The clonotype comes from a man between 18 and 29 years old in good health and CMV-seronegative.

The CDR3 corresponds to CASGLGRNTEAFF. The DNA is TGTGCTAGTGGTTTGGGGAGGAACACTGAAGCTTTCTTT. The V and J segments used are TRBV12-5 and TRBJ1-1; the D gene is unclear. Including the terminal cysteine and phenylalanine, the CDR3 comprises 13 residues. Solely the CDR3 DNA is kept, with 39 bases framed from the first base. V loses 1 base, J loses 1 base, and the germline ends lie 4 bases apart. The germline V gene gives CDR1 as LGHNT and CDR2 as FRNRAP.